The source of this T cell receptor beta chain is a study of blood T cell repertoires in COVID-19. Study as a whole: Specimens from acute and convalescent COVID-19 originated in the United States, Italy and Spain. From T cells, B-cell-depleted T cells, or PBMCs came the material, which was cDNA or gDNA.

The Seattle site enrolled patients during active infection and followed them longitudinally. Original processing methods: Nucleated cell counts were estimated from reference gene primer amplification. Here immunoSEQ multiplex PCR was the method, and the copy in TCRdb shows in-frame clones only, minus some. That table gives V, J and clone size, and the DNA gave D and trimming. The sample carries hundreds of thousands of clones, 85% to 90% recorded once. The sequence was collected from a woman between 50 and 59 years old with COVID-19, enrolled during active disease. The material sequenced was peripheral blood.

CDR3 in amino acids: CSVEATGSPGYTF. The DNA of the CDR3 is TGCAGCGTTGAGGCGACAGGATCGCCAGGCTACACCTTC. The V call is TRBV29-1, the J call TRBJ1-2, with D possibly being TRBD1 (6 bases). The CDR3 spans 13 residues. Trimming shortened V by 3 bases and J by 8 bases, and 16 bases separated the two germline ends. Germline assignment: CDR1 SQVTM and CDR2 ANQGSEA. The full variable domain, rest sourced from reference TRBV29-1 and TRBJ1-2, is SAVISQKPSRDICQRGTSLTIQCQVDSQVTMMFWYRQQPGQSLTLIATANQGSEATYESGFVIDKFPISRPNLTFSTLTVSNMSPEDSSIYLCSVEATGSPGYTFGSGTRLTVV.